Each of the 22 T cell receptor beta chains below was sequenced from the same sample in a study of blood T cell repertoires in COVID-19. The data were produced by immunoSEQ multiplex PCR, yet TCRdb's version contains in-frame clones alone and is incomplete. Of around 620,000 clones in the sample, 80% to 90% were seen once. The sample taken for sequencing was peripheral blood. All receptors come from a woman between 18 and 30 years old with acute or convalescent COVID-19.

The V gene is TRBV5-1, the J gene TRBJ2-7, with 10 bases aligning to TRBD1. Germline lookup yields CDR1 SGHRS and CDR2 YFSETQ. CDR3 size: 17 residues. Losses at the gene ends were 0 bases for V and 3 bases for J; bases not matched to a gene: 9. CDR3 in DNA: TGCGCCAGCAGCTTGGCCGCGGGGACAGGGGTAGGCTACGAGCAGTACTTC. Translation: CASSLAAGTGVGYEQYF.

The V gene is TRBV4-2, the J gene TRBJ1-2; D remains ambiguous. Germline V gives CDR1 LGHNA, CDR2 YNFKEQ. Trimming took off 0 bases at V and 4 bases at J, with 15 bases between the two ends. The CDR3 spans 16 residues. This CDR3 is CASSQDPREAGYGYTF. The CDR3 DNA sequence: TGTGCCAGCAGCCAAGATCCTAGGGAGGCCGGCTATGGCTACACCTTC.

This clone has only one observation. The chain joins TRBV15 to TRBJ2-5; 10 nucleotides align to TRBD2. The germline gives CDR1 LNHNV, CDR2 YYDKDF (reference sequence). The length of the CDR3 is 12 residues. CDR3: CALSGGTQTQYF. In nucleotides, the CDR3 is TGTGCGCTTAGCGGGGGGACACAGACCCAGTACTTC.

This chain joins TRBV19 and TRBJ1-5; a weak D match, TRBD1 (6 bases). The CDR3 sequence is 17 residues long. V shed 2 bases and J shed 9 bases, with 23 bases lying between them. Germline CDR1 and CDR2: LNHDA and SQIVND (reference sequence). As DNA, the CDR3 is TGTGCCAGTAGTATAATCGGCGGCAGGGGCCAATCCGTGCCCCAGCATTTT. Translated: CASSIIGGRGQSVPQHF.

The chain carries TRBV5-6 and TRBJ2-7, with D unresolved. Germline CDR1 is SGHDT and CDR2 is YYEEEE. The CDR3 is made up of 14 amino acids. V was pared by 5 bases and J by 3 bases, with 15 bases between. The CDR3, as DNA: TGTGCCAGCAGACCCTCAGGCGCCTTCTACGAGCAGTACTTC. Its translation: CASRPSGAFYEQYF.

Note on this clone: This same CDR3 is encoded by further DNA sequences in the sample. The chain employs TRBV7-9 and TRBJ1-1; 7 bases agree with TRBD1. This CDR3 has 14 residues. The ends lost 5 bases at V and 0 bases at J; junction bases unmatched: 3. CDR1 is SEHNR and CDR2 is FQNEAQ in the germline V gene (reference sequence). The CDR3 nucleotides read TGTGCCAGCAGCCTGACAGGGTTGAACACTGAAGCTTTCTTT. The encoded protein is CASSLTGLNTEAFF.

The V call is TRBV4-2, the J call TRBJ1-2, with 7 bases lining up with TRBD1. Looked up from germline, CDR1 is LGHNA and CDR2 is YNFKEQ. The CDR3 covers 13 residues. After removal of 4 bases from V and 7 bases from J, the junction contained 6 bases not matched to a gene. The CDR3 nucleotides are TGTGCCAGCAGCCTGACAGGGCTTGGTGGCTACACCTTC. Encoded protein: CASSLTGLGGYTF.

CDR3 in DNA: TGTGCCAGCAGTGAACAACCCACCACTATAAAGTTTTTT. Its translation is CASSEQPTTIKFF. V is TRBV2 and J is TRBJ1-4; D not certain. The germline V gene has CDR1 SNHLY and CDR2 FYNNEI. V was shortened by 2 bases and J by 16 bases, with 17 bases between the two germline ends. CDR3 length: 13 residues.

The chain joins TRBV27 to TRBJ1-2; 7 bases map to TRBD1. With 8 bases clipped from V and 7 bases from J, the junction kept 16 bases outside the gene matches. The CDR3 covers 15 residues. Germline CDR1 and CDR2: MNHEY and SMNVEV (reference sequence). The CDR3 bases are TGTGCCAGCGGAATCAAACAGGGGAAGAGTGGTGGCTACACCTTC. This gives the protein CASGIKQGKSGGYTF.

This clone came up a few times. V is TRBV20-1 and J is TRBJ2-1; tentative D call: TRBD2 (6 bases). The CDR3 has 11 amino acids. CDR1 and CDR2 (germline): DFQATT, SNEGSKA (reference sequence). Trimming removed 5 bases from V and 12 bases from J, with 14 bases in between. In nucleotides, the CDR3 is TGCAGTGCTGGTGGGGACGGGGGGCAGTTCTTC. Residues: CSAGGDGGQFF.

V gene TRBV19 combines with J gene TRBJ1-6; no reliable D call. Germline CDR1 and CDR2: LNHDA and SQIVND (reference sequence). This CDR3 comprises 18 residues. Trimming removed 0 bases from V and 0 bases from J, with 12 bases in between. The CDR3 loop reads CASSIDLAKSSYNSPLHF. CDR3 DNA: TGTGCCAGTAGTATAGATCTCGCGAAAAGCTCCTATAATTCACCCCTCCACTTT.

The chain is built from TRBV9 and TRBJ1-4; 11 bases are a match to TRBD1. After removal of 4 bases from V and 7 bases from J, the junction contained 9 bases not matched to a gene. The CDR3 runs to 16 residues. Per the germline V gene, CDR1 is SGDLS and CDR2 is YYNGEE. Written as DNA, the CDR3 is TGTGCCAGCAGCATCGGGGACAGGGGGTTTGGTGAAAAACTGTTTTTT. This sequence encodes CASSIGDRGFGEKLFF.

J is TRBJ2-1 and V is TRBV18; D is perhaps TRBD1 (6 bases). Germline CDR1 is KGHSH and CDR2 is LQKENI. V was shortened by 6 bases and J by 0 bases, with 12 bases between the two germline ends. This CDR3 contains 15 residues. CDR3 DNA: TGTGCCAGCTCCAGTCAGGGGAACTCCTACAATGAGCAGTTCTTC. This translates into CASSSQGNSYNEQFF.

The rearrangement links TRBV7-9 to TRBJ1-2; D gene uncertain. This CDR3 has 15 residues. The germline V gene has CDR1 SEHNR and CDR2 FQNEAQ (reference sequence). Trimming took off 0 bases at V and 6 bases at J, with 14 bases between the two ends. The CDR3, as DNA: TGTGCCAGCAGCTTAGCGGCAGGACTTTGGGATGGCTACACCTTC. Amino acids: CASSLAAGLWDGYTF.

This clone appeared a single time. The chain recombines TRBV18 with TRBJ1-4; D gene unclear. Germline V CDR1 and CDR2: KGHSH, LQKENI. The CDR3 has 14 amino acids. V dropped 3 bases and J dropped 8 bases, with 13 bases sitting between them. CDR3 loop: CASSPRDRGEKLFF. The CDR3 DNA reads as TGTGCCAGCTCACCGAGAGACCGAGGGGAAAAACTGTTTTTT. Full variable domain (remainder filled in from reference TRBV18 and TRBJ1-4): NAGVMQNPRHLVRRRGQEARLRCSPMKGHSHVYWYRQLPEEGLKFMVYLQKENIIDESGMPKERFSAEFPKEGPSILRIQQVVRGDSAAYFCASSPRDRGEKLFFGSGTQLSVL.

CDR3 in amino acids: CAGGRHRVSPLHF. The CDR3 DNA follows: TGTGCAGGAGGGAGGCATCGGGTTTCACCCCTCCACTTT. The chain links TRBV14 to TRBJ1-6; no definite D call. The CDR3 spans 13 residues. Germline-derived CDR1 and CDR2 are SGHDN and FVKESK.

This clone was observed a handful of times. The CDR3 nucleotides read TGCGCCAGCAGCTCGACTAGCGGGGGGGCAGATACGCAGTATTTT. Amino acid sequence: CASSSTSGGADTQYF. The chain joins TRBV5-1 to TRBJ2-3, with 14 bases aligning to TRBD2. Germline V gene sequence: CDR1 SGHRS, CDR2 YFSETQ. The CDR3 is made up of 15 amino acids. The J segment lost 4 bases and the V segment lost 3 bases, leaving 1 base of the junction unmatched.

The chain recombines TRBV2 with TRBJ1-5; D possibly corresponds to TRBD1 (5 bases). The germline CDR1 and CDR2 sequences are SNHLY and FYNNEI. The V end was cut by 6 bases, the J end by 5 bases, with 14 bases between. The CDR3 spans 14 residues. The CDR3 sequence is CASSGTGDYQPQHF. Here the CDR3 DNA reads TGTGCCAGCAGCGGTACAGGCGACTATCAGCCCCAGCATTTT.

The V gene is TRBV6-1, the J gene TRBJ1-1, with D possibly being TRBD1 (6 bases). CDR3 length: 13 amino acids. Trimming shortened V by 2 bases and J by 10 bases, and 14 bases separated the two germline ends. Per germline, CDR1 MNHNS and CDR2 SASEGT. CDR3 amino acids: CASSEKEQGRAFF. CDR3 DNA sequence: TGTGCCAGCAGTGAAAAGGAACAGGGTAGAGCTTTCTTT.

V is TRBV27 and J is TRBJ1-2; 7 bases agree with TRBD1. V trimming: 4 bases; J trimming: 4 bases; junction bases outside the gene matches: 9. This CDR3 is built from 15 residues. Germline CDR1 and CDR2: MNHEY and SMNVEV (reference sequence). DNA of the CDR3: TGTGCCAGCAGTTCTTGGACAGGCCACACCTATGGCTACACCTTC. It translates to CASSSWTGHTYGYTF.

The V gene is TRBV27, the J gene TRBJ1-2, with TRBD1 identical over 7 bases. V trimming: 5 bases; J trimming: 7 bases; junction bases outside the gene matches: 13. CDR3 length: 15 amino acids. Germline V gene data show CDR1 as MNHEY and CDR2 as SMNVEV (reference sequence). DNA of the CDR3: TGTGCCAGCAGTCCAGGGACAGCTGCTCTTAGTGGCTACACCTTC. This codes for CASSPGTAALSGYTF.

This clone came up a few times. The chain employs TRBV18 and TRBJ1-6; D not resolved. Looked up from germline, CDR1 is KGHSH and CDR2 is LQKENI. The V gene lost 6 bases and the J gene lost 4 bases, with 10 bases spanning the gap. This CDR3 has 14 residues. The CDR3 DNA sequence: TGTGCCAGCTCTCCCACACCTTATAATTCACCCCTCCACTTT. Its protein is CASSPTPYNSPLHF.